These T cell receptor beta chains were read from a single sample in a study of blood T cell repertoires in COVID-19. Sequencing was performed with immunoSEQ multiplex PCR; in TCRdb, only in-frame clones are kept and a portion is missing. Of around 100,000 clones in the sample, 86% were seen once. Sequenced: PBMCs or T cells enriched from blood (not recorded which). All receptors come from a woman aged 50 to 65 who had recovered from COVID-19. The CDR3 runs from the conserved cysteine through the conserved F or W. A D gene is named only where the DNA matches it firmly. Some rows have no size entry. The others give once, few or many, or a class for an expanded clone.

>TRBV7-6|-|13|-|TRBJ1-3
TGTGCCAGCAGCTTAAGCGTCGGAAACACCATATATTTT
CASSLSVGNTIYF
>TRBV18|-|15|TRBD1|TRBJ2-1
TGTGCCAGCTCACCTCGACAGGGTATCGACAATGAGCAGTTCTTC
CASSPRQGIDNEQFF
>TRBV28|-|15|TRBD1|TRBJ1-5
TGTGCCAGCAGACCAAGGGGGCAGGGTTATCAGCCCCAGCATTTT
CASRPRGQGYQPQHF
>TRBV5-5|once|11|-|TRBJ1-1
TGTGCCAGCAGCTTGTTATTAGAAGCTTTCTTT
CASSLLLEAFF
>TRBV6-5|-|16|TRBD1|TRBJ2-7
TGTGCCAGCAGTTACCGACCCGACAGGGGCCCATACGAGCAGTACTTC
CASSYRPDRGPYEQYF
>TRBV6-1|-|14|-|TRBJ2-7
TGTGCCAGCAGTGAATTACCCGTAGTCTACGAGCAGTACTTC
CASSELPVVYEQYF
>TRBV19|-|14|TRBD1|TRBJ1-1
TGTGCCAGTAGTTTAGGACAGGGAGTGCCTGAAGCTTTCTTT
CASSLGQGVPEAFF
>TRBV11-3|-|12|-|TRBJ2-7
TGTGCCAGCAGCTTAGGACAGTCCGAGCAGTACTTC
CASSLGQSEQYF
>TRBV7-9|-|12|-|TRBJ2-5
TGTGCCAGCAGCCCTCAGGGAGAGACCCAGTACTTC
CASSPQGETQYF
>TRBV6-5|-|14|-|TRBJ1-2
TGTGCCAGCAGAGAGGACAGCCGAAACTATGGCTACACCTTC
CASREDSRNYGYTF
>TRBV19|once|13|-|TRBJ2-7
TGTGCCAGTAGGCCCCCGGGGGCCTACGAGCAGTACTTC
CASRPPGAYEQYF
>TRBV7-8|few|14|-|TRBJ1-2
TGTGCCAGCAGCCCTGCGGCGGCAGGGGCGGGCTACACCTTC
CASSPAAAGAGYTF
>TRBV5-1|-|16|TRBD1|TRBJ1-1
TGCGCCAGCAGCTTAGCTACGGGACAGTCGAACACTGAAGCTTTCTTT
CASSLATGQSNTEAFF
>TRBV24-1|-|17|TRBD2|TRBJ2-1
TGTGCCACCAGTGATAGACTAGCGGGGCACTCCTACAATGAGCAGTTCTTC
CATSDRLAGHSYNEQFF
>TRBV11-2|-|13|-|TRBJ2-3
TGTGCCAGCAGCTTAGAACTAGCAGATACGCAGTATTTT
CASSLELADTQYF
>TRBV2|once|14|-|TRBJ1-1
TGTGCCAGCACCCTGTTACTAATGAACACTGAAGCTTTCTTT
CASTLLLMNTEAFF
>TRBV27|once|15|-|TRBJ1-6
TGTGCCAGCAGTTTGGGACTGACCTATAATTCACCCCTCCACTTT
CASSLGLTYNSPLHF
>TRBV4-2|-|18|-|TRBJ2-5
TGTGCCAGCAGCCAAAACGCCGGGGGACAGAAGTTCCAAGAGACCCAGTACTTC
CASSQNAGGQKFQETQYF
>TRBV27|-|15|-|TRBJ1-1
TGTGCCAGCAGTTTATCGCGGGGGCATAACACTGAAGCTTTCTTT
CASSLSRGHNTEAFF
>TRBV3-1/TRBV3-2|-|14|-|TRBJ1-2
TGTGCCAGCAGCCAAGATGGGGGGTCGGCCGGCTACACCTTC
CASSQDGGSAGYTF
>TRBV5-1|-|14|-|TRBJ2-7
TGCGCCAGCAGCTTGGCCGGGGAAAGGTACGAGCAGTACTTC
CASSLAGERYEQYF
>TRBV5-4|once|16|-|TRBJ2-3
TGTGCCAGCAGCTTGCCCCAGCGAGCCGCCCCAGATACGCAGTATTTT
CASSLPQRAAPDTQYF
>TRBV2|-|13|-|TRBJ1-1
TGTGCCAGCCAAACACGGGAGAACACTGAAGCTTTCTTT
CASQTRENTEAFF
>TRBV4-1|-|16|TRBD2|TRBJ2-1
TGCGCCAGCAGCCAAGGGGGCGGGAGGGATTACAATGAGCAGTTCTTC
CASSQGGGRDYNEQFF
>TRBV19|-|15|-|TRBJ1-1
TGTGCCAGTAGTTCCGAACAGATTATGAACACTGAAGCTTTCTTT
CASSSEQIMNTEAFF
>TRBV2|-|15|-|TRBJ1-2
TGTGCCAGCACCGAGGAGGCAGGGGTCGGTTATGGCTACACCTTC
CASTEEAGVGYGYTF
>TRBV2|-|15|-|TRBJ1-5
TGTGCCAGCAGTGAGTGGGGGGGAATCGATCAGCCCCAGCATTTT
CASSEWGGIDQPQHF
>TRBV2|-|13|-|TRBJ2-7
TGTGCCGCCAACAGGGATGGGATTGTTGAGCAGTACTTC
CAANRDGIVEQYF
>TRBV6-5|-|12|TRBD1|TRBJ1-2
TGTGCCAGCAAGGCAGGGGGTGTAGGCTACACCTTC
CASKAGGVGYTF
>TRBV19|-|15|-|TRBJ1-1
TGTGCCAGTAGTATAGGCTTCGGCGGCCTTCCTGAAGCTTTCTTT
CASSIGFGGLPEAFF
>TRBV7-2|-|11|-|TRBJ2-7
TGTGCCAGCAGCCCCCGACAGGAGCAGTACTTC
CASSPRQEQYF
>TRBV12-3/TRBV12-4|-|12|TRBD1|TRBJ1-2
TGTGCCAGCACCCCGGACAGGGCGGGCTACACCTTC
CASTPDRAGYTF
>TRBV7-2|-|16|-|TRBJ1-6
TGTGCCAGCAGCTTAGTCGGGTTCACTATAAATTCACCCCTCCACTTT
CASSLVGFTINSPLHF
>TRBV7-3|-|16|TRBD2|TRBJ2-2
TGTGCCAGCAGCTTTGATCGTCTAGCGGGTTCCGGGGAGCTGTTTTTT
CASSFDRLAGSGELFF
>TRBV7-6|-|16|TRBD2|TRBJ2-1
TGTGCCAGCAGCTTAGCGACTAGCGGGGGTGGCTATGAGCAGTTCTTC
CASSLATSGGGYEQFF
>TRBV28|-|15|-|TRBJ1-2
TGTGCCAGCAGTTTATCCTCGGGGGGCGGCTATGGCTACACCTTC
CASSLSSGGGYGYTF
>TRBV19|-|14|TRBD2|TRBJ2-5
TGTGCCAGTAAATTAGCGGGGGCAGGGGAGACCCAGTACTTC
CASKLAGAGETQYF
>TRBV19|-|13|-|TRBJ2-1
TGTGCCAGTACGATCGGGGGCTACAATGAGCAGTTCTTC
CASTIGGYNEQFF
>TRBV15|-|18|-|TRBJ2-5
TGTGCCACCAGCAGAGATGGGACACCCACGAATCCCCAAGAGACCCAGTACTTC
CATSRDGTPTNPQETQYF
>TRBV27|large|15|TRBD1|TRBJ1-5
TGTGCCAGCAGCTCGACCGGACAGGGCGGTCAGCCCCAGCATTTT
CASSSTGQGGQPQHF
>TRBV13|-|14|-|TRBJ1-2
TGTGCCAGCAGCCCCCGGACGGAGGTTCTTGGCTACACCTTC
CASSPRTEVLGYTF
>TRBV7-3|-|12|-|TRBJ2-3
TGTGCCAGCAGCCGAGGTGGAGATACGCAGTATTTT
CASSRGGDTQYF
>TRBV7-6|-|15|TRBD2|TRBJ2-1
TGTGCCAGCAGCTTAACGGGGGGGCCGGTCAATGAGCAGTTCTTC
CASSLTGGPVNEQFF
>TRBV11-2|-|13|-|TRBJ1-6
TGTGCCAGCAGGGCCACGGGGGGTTCACCCCTCCACTTT
CASRATGGSPLHF
>TRBV19|-|16|TRBD1|TRBJ1-5
TGTGCCAGTAGTATTTGGGGGACAGAAGCAAATCAGCCCCAGCATTTT
CASSIWGTEANQPQHF
>TRBV30|-|17|TRBD2|TRBJ2-3
TGTGCCTGGAGTGCAGGGGCTAGCGGGACCTACACAGATACGCAGTATTTT
CAWSAGASGTYTDTQYF
>TRBV28|-|13|TRBD1|TRBJ1-2
TGTGCCAGCAGTCCCGGGACAGGGAGAGGCTACACCTTC
CASSPGTGRGYTF
>TRBV5-4|once|13|TRBD1|TRBJ2-7
TGTGCCAGCTCGGGGGACAGGTCCTACGAGCAGTACTTC
CASSGDRSYEQYF
>TRBV5-6|-|16|-|TRBJ1-4
TGTGCCAGCAGCTTAGGGACACTTGCAACTAATGAAAAACTGTTTTTT
CASSLGTLATNEKLFF
>TRBV11-2|-|17|TRBD2|TRBJ2-1
TGTGCCAGCAGCCCTGGACTAGCGGGTTTGGGGTACAATGAGCAGTTCTTC
CASSPGLAGLGYNEQFF
>TRBV27|-|16|-|TRBJ1-6
TGTGCCAGCAGTTTGAGGCAGGGCCTCAATAATTCACCCCTCCACTTT
CASSLRQGLNNSPLHF
>TRBV18|-|13|-|TRBJ2-1
TGTGCCAGCTCCCCGACAGGATACAATGAGCAGTTCTTC
CASSPTGYNEQFF
>TRBV19|few|14|TRBD1|TRBJ1-5
TGTGCCAGTAGTCCCGGGACAGGGACTCAGCCCCAGCATTTT
CASSPGTGTQPQHF
>TRBV3-1/TRBV3-2|-|15|-|TRBJ1-3
TGTGCCAGCAGCCGGGAGGGGGAATCTGGAAACACCATATATTTT
CASSREGESGNTIYF
>TRBV6-8|-|13|-|TRBJ1-2
TGTGCCAGCAGTTACCCGAGCAGGGTTGACTACACCTTC
CASSYPSRVDYTF